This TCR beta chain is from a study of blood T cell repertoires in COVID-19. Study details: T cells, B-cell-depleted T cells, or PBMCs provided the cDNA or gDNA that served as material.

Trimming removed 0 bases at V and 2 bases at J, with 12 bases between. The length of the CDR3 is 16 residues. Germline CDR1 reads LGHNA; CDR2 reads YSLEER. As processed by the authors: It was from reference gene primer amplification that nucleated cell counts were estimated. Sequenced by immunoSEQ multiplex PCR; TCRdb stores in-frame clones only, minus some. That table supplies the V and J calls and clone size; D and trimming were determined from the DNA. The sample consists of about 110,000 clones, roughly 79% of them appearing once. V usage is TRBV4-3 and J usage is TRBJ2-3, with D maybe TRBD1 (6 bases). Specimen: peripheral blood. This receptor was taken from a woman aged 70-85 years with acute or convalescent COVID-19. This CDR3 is CASSQDLQGITDTQYF. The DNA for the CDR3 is TGCGCCAGCAGCCAAGATCTCCAGGGGATCACAGATACGCAGTATTTT.